Each of the 8 T cell receptor beta chains below was sequenced from the same sample in a study of blood T cell repertoires in COVID-19. Only in-frame clones appear in the TCRdb table, and some are missing; sequencing was by immunoSEQ multiplex PCR. The table has 300,000 to 400,000 clones, 65% to 90% seen once; the top ten hold roughly 4.2%. The material sequenced was PBMCs or T cells enriched from blood (not recorded which). These receptors were obtained from a woman in her 40s with acute COVID-19.

The chain is built from TRBV18 and TRBJ2-7; 8 nucleotides agree with TRBD1. Trimming took 3 bases from V and 0 from J; bases not matched to a gene: 10. The length of the CDR3 is 17 residues. CDR1 KGHSH and CDR2 LQKENI come from the germline V gene. CDR3 protein: CASSPPAGGLSSYEQYF. For the CDR3, the DNA is TGTGCCAGCTCACCTCCGGCAGGGGGCCTTAGCTCCTACGAGCAGTACTTC. The variable domain in full, completed from reference TRBV18 and TRBJ2-7, reads NAGVMQNPRHLVRRRGQEARLRCSPMKGHSHVYWYRQLPEEGLKFMVYLQKENIIDESGMPKERFSAEFPKEGPSILRIQQVVRGDSAAYFCASSPPAGGLSSYEQYFGPGTRLTVT.

The genes are TRBV4-1 and TRBJ2-1, with 8 bases fitting TRBD2. The CDR3 runs to 16 residues. In germline, CDR1 is MGHRA, CDR2 YSYEKL. V gave up 3 bases and J gave up 8 bases; unmatched junction bases: 12. CDR3 residues: CASSHPGLADGDEQFF. The CDR3 DNA reads as TGCGCCAGCAGCCACCCTGGACTAGCTGATGGCGATGAGCAGTTCTTC.

V is TRBV9 and J is TRBJ2-5; 10 bases are a match to TRBD2. Germline V gene sequence: CDR1 SGDLS, CDR2 YYNGEE. V was pared by 5 bases and J by 1 base, with 5 bases of the junction left unmatched. The CDR3 sequence is 15 residues long. This CDR3 reads CASSPSGSPQETQYF. The CDR3 DNA reads TGTGCCAGCAGTCCTAGCGGGAGTCCCCAAGAGACCCAGTACTTC.

As concerns this clone: This sample includes further DNA sequences coding for the same CDR3. The J gene is TRBJ2-5, the V gene TRBV12-3 or TRBV12-4; tentatively, D is TRBD1 (6 bases). V gave up 3 bases and J gave up 5 bases, with 7 bases separating them. The CDR3 is 12 residues long. CDR3: CASSLRGETQYF. The CDR3 DNA follows: TGTGCCAGCAGTTTGAGGGGGGAGACCCAGTACTTC.

V gene TRBV29-1 combines with J gene TRBJ1-1, with D perhaps matching TRBD1 (6 bases). V gave up 5 bases and J gave up 3 bases, with 13 bases separating them. Germline V gene data show CDR1 as SQVTM and CDR2 as ANQGSEA. The CDR3 is made up of 13 amino acids. The CDR3: CSVSFSGDTEAFF. For the CDR3, the DNA is TGCAGCGTTAGTTTCTCAGGGGACACTGAAGCTTTCTTT. The whole variable domain, remainder taken from reference TRBV29-1 and TRBJ1-1, is SAVISQKPSRDICQRGTSLTIQCQVDSQVTMMFWYRQQPGQSLTLIATANQGSEATYESGFVIDKFPISRPNLTFSTLTVSNMSPEDSSIYLCSVSFSGDTEAFFGQGTRLTVV.

The chain employs TRBV28 and TRBJ2-7; 10 nucleotides align to TRBD2. Unmatched junction bases numbered 4, after V lost 2 bases and J lost 3 bases. The CDR3 has 15 residues. Germline-derived CDR1 and CDR2 are MDHEN and SYDVKM. CDR3 DNA: TGTGCCAGCAGTTTAAGCGGGGGGGGATTCTACGAGCAGTACTTC. Encoded protein: CASSLSGGGFYEQYF.

The chain links TRBV7-9 to TRBJ2-7, with 11 bases matching TRBD2. Germline assignment: CDR1 SEHNR and CDR2 FQNEAQ (reference sequence). The CDR3 sequence is 15 residues long. V was pared by 5 bases and J by 3 bases, with 6 bases of the junction left unmatched. The CDR3 reads CASSTGLAVSYEQYF. The CDR3 coding sequence is TGTGCCAGCAGCACGGGACTAGCGGTTAGCTACGAGCAGTACTTC.

The rearrangement uses TRBV6-5 and TRBJ1-5, with no clear D. Germline V CDR1 and CDR2: MNHEY, SVGAGI. Between the trimmed V and J ends, which lost 9 bases and 0 bases, there was a span of 9 bases. CDR3 length equals 13 residues. The CDR3 region has the DNA TGTGCCAGTACTGGAGGTAGCAATCAGCCCCAGCATTTT. Translating gives CASTGGSNQPQHF.